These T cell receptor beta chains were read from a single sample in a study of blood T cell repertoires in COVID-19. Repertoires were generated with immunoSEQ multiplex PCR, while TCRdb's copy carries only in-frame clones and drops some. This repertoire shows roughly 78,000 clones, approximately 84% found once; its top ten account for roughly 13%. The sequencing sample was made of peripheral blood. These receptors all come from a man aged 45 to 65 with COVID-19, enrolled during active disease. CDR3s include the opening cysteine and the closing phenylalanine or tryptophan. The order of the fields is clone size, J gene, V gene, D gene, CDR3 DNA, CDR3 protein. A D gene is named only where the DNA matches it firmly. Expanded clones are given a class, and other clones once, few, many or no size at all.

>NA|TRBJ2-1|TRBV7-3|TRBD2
TGTGCCAGCAGCTTAGAGGCGGGAGAGTACAATGAGCAGTTCTTC
CASSLEAGEYNEQFF
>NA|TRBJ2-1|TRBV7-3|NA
TGTGCCAGCAGCTCCCTGTCAGTCGGGGAGCAGTTCTTC
CASSSLSVGEQFF
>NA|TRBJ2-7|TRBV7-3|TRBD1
TGTGCCAGCAGCTTGGGGCAGGGGGTATACGAGCAGTACTTC
CASSLGQGVYEQYF
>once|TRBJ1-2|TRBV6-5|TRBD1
TGTGCCAGCACCATGGGACAGGGGCTCCATGGCTACACCTTC
CASTMGQGLHGYTF
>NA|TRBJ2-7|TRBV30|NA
TGTGCCTGGAGTCGACAAAAAGTCGACGAGCAGTACTTC
CAWSRQKVDEQYF
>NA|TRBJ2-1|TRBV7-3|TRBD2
TGTGCCAGCAGCCCGGGACTAGCGGTTTACAATGAGCAGTTCTTC
CASSPGLAVYNEQFF
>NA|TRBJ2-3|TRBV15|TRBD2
TGTGCCACCAGCAGAGTTGCGGGAGGGCCGACAGATACGCAGTATTTT
CATSRVAGGPTDTQYF
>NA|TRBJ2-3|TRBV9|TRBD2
TGTGCCAGCAGCGTAGTTGGAGCGGGAGGAATAGATACGCAGTATTTT
CASSVVGAGGIDTQYF
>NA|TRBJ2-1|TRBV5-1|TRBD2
TGCGCCAGCAGCTGGGAGCGGGAGCGGGTATATAATGAGCAGTTCTTC
CASSWERERVYNEQFF
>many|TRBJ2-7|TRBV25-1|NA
TGTGCCAGCAGTGATTCCAGGGAGGCAGCCTACGAGCAGTACTTC
CASSDSREAAYEQYF
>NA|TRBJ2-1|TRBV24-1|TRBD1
TGTGCCACCAGTGACCACAGGGGGCTACTAAATGAGCAGTTCTTC
CATSDHRGLLNEQFF
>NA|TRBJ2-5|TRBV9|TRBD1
TGTGCCAGCAGCGGTTGGGACAGCCCCAAAGAGACCCAGTACTTC
CASSGWDSPKETQYF
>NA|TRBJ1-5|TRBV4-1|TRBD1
TGCGCCAGCAGCCGCGGACAGGATAATCAGCCCCAGCATTTT
CASSRGQDNQPQHF
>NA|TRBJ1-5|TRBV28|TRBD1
TGTGCCAGCATCTCAACCGGGACAGGGAATCAGCCCCAGCATTTT
CASISTGTGNQPQHF
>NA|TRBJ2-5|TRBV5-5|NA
TGTGCCAGCAGCTTGGGGGCTACGGCCGAGACCCAGTACTTC
CASSLGATAETQYF
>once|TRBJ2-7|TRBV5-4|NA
TGTGCCAGCAGCCACCGGGGGGCTGCCTACGAGCAGTACTTC
CASSHRGAAYEQYF
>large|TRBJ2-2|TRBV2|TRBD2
TGTGCCAGCATCAAGATTAGCGGGAGATTGACCGGGGAGCTGTTTTTT
CASIKISGRLTGELFF